This is a list of T cell receptor beta chains from one sample in a study of blood T cell repertoires in COVID-19. Method: immunoSEQ multiplex PCR; TCRdb's copy keeps in-frame clones and lacks some. The table lists some 350,000 clones, around 80% of them singletons. Input material: peripheral blood. The receptors were gathered from a man under 40 with active or convalescent COVID-19. The CDR3 runs from the conserved cysteine through the conserved F or W. The D gene is left open where the match is weak. Part of the rows lack a size; the others show once, few, many or a class for expanded clones.

v_gene: TRBV3-1/TRBV3-2; d_gene: NA; abundance: NA; j_gene: TRBJ1-5; CDR3nt: TGTGCCAGCAGCCAAGGTTCACGCGACGGAGGCAATCAGCCCCAGCATTTT; CDR3aa: CASSQGSRDGGNQPQHF
v_gene: TRBV5-5; d_gene: TRBD1; abundance: NA; j_gene: TRBJ1-5; CDR3nt: TGTGCCAGCAGCCCTAGACAGGGTGGTCAGCCCCAGCATTTT; CDR3aa: CASSPRQGGQPQHF
v_gene: TRBV6-5; d_gene: NA; abundance: NA; j_gene: TRBJ1-2; CDR3nt: TGTGCCAGCAGTTATGGTGGCACCAGATATGGCTACACCTTC; CDR3aa: CASSYGGTRYGYTF
v_gene: TRBV6-5; d_gene: TRBD1; abundance: NA; j_gene: TRBJ1-5; CDR3nt: TGTGCCAGCAGTTACGACAGGGCTAGCAATCAGCCCCAGCATTTT; CDR3aa: CASSYDRASNQPQHF
v_gene: TRBV24-1; d_gene: NA; abundance: NA; j_gene: TRBJ2-1; CDR3nt: TGTGCCACCAGTGAAGGGGGATATCAGTTCTTC; CDR3aa: CATSEGGYQFF
v_gene: TRBV24-1; d_gene: TRBD1; abundance: NA; j_gene: TRBJ2-5; CDR3nt: TGTGCCACCAGTGACACCCGGGACAGGTACCAAGAGACCCAGTACTTC; CDR3aa: CATSDTRDRYQETQYF
v_gene: TRBV5-1; d_gene: NA; abundance: NA; j_gene: TRBJ2-5; CDR3nt: TGCGCCAGCAGCCCCGAGGAGGGGTGGGAGACCCAGTACTTC; CDR3aa: CASSPEEGWETQYF
v_gene: TRBV5-6; d_gene: TRBD1; abundance: NA; j_gene: TRBJ1-2; CDR3nt: TGTGCCAGCAGCCCGGGGACAGCCTATGGCTACACCTTC; CDR3aa: CASSPGTAYGYTF
v_gene: TRBV6-5; d_gene: TRBD1; abundance: NA; j_gene: TRBJ1-2; CDR3nt: TGTGCCAGTACGGGACAGGGGGCGCGGGACTATGGCTACACCTTC; CDR3aa: CASTGQGARDYGYTF
v_gene: TRBV6-5; d_gene: TRBD1; abundance: NA; j_gene: TRBJ1-1; CDR3nt: TGTGCCAGCAGTTACTCCGCAGGGGGCATCACTGAAGCTTTCTTT; CDR3aa: CASSYSAGGITEAFF
v_gene: TRBV4-3; d_gene: TRBD2; abundance: NA; j_gene: TRBJ2-1; CDR3nt: TGCGCCAGCAGCCAGGGGAGCGGGACTAGCGGGAGGAGGGAGCAGTTCTTC; CDR3aa: CASSQGSGTSGRREQFF
v_gene: TRBV21-1; d_gene: NA; abundance: few; j_gene: TRBJ1-6; CDR3nt: TGTGCCAGCGGAGGTCGGGGTGATTCACCCCTCCACTTT; CDR3aa: CASGGRGDSPLHF
v_gene: TRBV19; d_gene: TRBD1; abundance: NA; j_gene: TRBJ2-2; CDR3nt: TGTGCCAGTAGTTCCTGGGAGACAGGGGGTGGCGGGGAGCTGTTTTTT; CDR3aa: CASSSWETGGGGELFF
v_gene: TRBV11-3; d_gene: NA; abundance: NA; j_gene: TRBJ2-3; CDR3nt: TGTGCCAGCAGCTTAGGTACTTGGGGAGAAATCACAGATACGCAGTATTTT; CDR3aa: CASSLGTWGEITDTQYF
v_gene: TRBV10-3; d_gene: NA; abundance: NA; j_gene: TRBJ2-3; CDR3nt: TGTGCCATCAGTGCCCGGACTGGAGGCACAGATACGCAGTATTTT; CDR3aa: CAISARTGGTDTQYF
v_gene: TRBV7-9; d_gene: TRBD1; abundance: NA; j_gene: TRBJ1-2; CDR3nt: TGTGCCAGCAGCCCAGACAGGGGGGATGGCTACACCTTC; CDR3aa: CASSPDRGDGYTF
v_gene: TRBV12-1; d_gene: NA; abundance: NA; j_gene: TRBJ1-2; CDR3nt: TGTGCCAGCAGCTTTCGCCAGGGCCTCTATGGCTACACCTTC; CDR3aa: CASSFRQGLYGYTF
v_gene: TRBV2; d_gene: TRBD2; abundance: NA; j_gene: TRBJ2-7; CDR3nt: TGTGCCAGCAGTCGGACTAGCGGCTCCTACGAGCAGTACTTC; CDR3aa: CASSRTSGSYEQYF
v_gene: TRBV6-5; d_gene: NA; abundance: NA; j_gene: TRBJ2-7; CDR3nt: TGTGCCAGCAGTACAGGCGCCTATAGCTCCTACGAGCAGTACTTC; CDR3aa: CASSTGAYSSYEQYF
v_gene: TRBV11-2; d_gene: TRBD1; abundance: NA; j_gene: TRBJ1-5; CDR3nt: TGTGCCAGCAGCTCGGGACAGGGGGCCGGTGGCAATCAGCCCCAGCATTTT; CDR3aa: CASSSGQGAGGNQPQHF
v_gene: TRBV13; d_gene: TRBD1; abundance: NA; j_gene: TRBJ1-6; CDR3nt: TGTGCCAGCAGCGGCGGGACAGGGGACCCATCATCCCTCCACTTT; CDR3aa: CASSGGTGDPSSLHF
v_gene: TRBV7-2; d_gene: TRBD1; abundance: NA; j_gene: TRBJ1-1; CDR3nt: TGTGCCAGCAGCGCGACAGGGATGAACACTGAAGCTTTCTTT; CDR3aa: CASSATGMNTEAFF
v_gene: TRBV11-3; d_gene: NA; abundance: NA; j_gene: TRBJ1-6; CDR3nt: TGTGCCTCCAGCTCCTATAATTCACCCCTCCACTTT; CDR3aa: CASSSYNSPLHF
v_gene: TRBV19; d_gene: TRBD1; abundance: NA; j_gene: TRBJ2-7; CDR3nt: TGTGCCAGTAGTATCGGGGGACAGGTAAGAGGGGTGGACGAGCAGTACTTC; CDR3aa: CASSIGGQVRGVDEQYF
v_gene: TRBV18; d_gene: NA; abundance: NA; j_gene: TRBJ1-1; CDR3nt: TGTGCCAGCTCACCAGGCAGAAAAGAAGCTTTCTTT; CDR3aa: CASSPGRKEAFF
v_gene: TRBV19; d_gene: NA; abundance: NA; j_gene: TRBJ2-7; CDR3nt: TGTGCCAGTAGTATACTGGGGCACAATTACGAGCAGTACTTC; CDR3aa: CASSILGHNYEQYF
v_gene: TRBV28; d_gene: NA; abundance: NA; j_gene: TRBJ2-2; CDR3nt: TGTGCCAGCAGTTCACGGGTTACCCTGAACACCGGGGAGCTGTTTTTT; CDR3aa: CASSSRVTLNTGELFF
v_gene: TRBV4-3; d_gene: TRBD1; abundance: NA; j_gene: TRBJ1-2; CDR3nt: TGCGCCAGCAGCCTGGACAGGGCTGGAGGCTACACCTTC; CDR3aa: CASSLDRAGGYTF
v_gene: TRBV15; d_gene: NA; abundance: NA; j_gene: TRBJ2-1; CDR3nt: TGTGCCACCAGCAGAGATCAGCCGGACATTTTCTTC; CDR3aa: CATSRDQPDIFF
v_gene: TRBV28; d_gene: NA; abundance: NA; j_gene: TRBJ2-3; CDR3nt: TGTGCCAGCAGTTCAAGCAGACTTAGCACAGATACGCAGTATTTT; CDR3aa: CASSSSRLSTDTQYF
v_gene: TRBV5-4; d_gene: TRBD2; abundance: once; j_gene: TRBJ2-1; CDR3nt: TGTGCCAGCAGCTTAGGCGGGAGGGCTGTCAATGAGCAGTTCTTC; CDR3aa: CASSLGGRAVNEQFF
v_gene: TRBV18; d_gene: TRBD2; abundance: NA; j_gene: TRBJ2-1; CDR3nt: TGTGCCAGCTCCCCCCGCCCCCTCCGGGGGAGGGATGAGCAGTTCTTC; CDR3aa: CASSPRPLRGRDEQFF
v_gene: TRBV7-9; d_gene: TRBD1; abundance: NA; j_gene: TRBJ1-3; CDR3nt: TGTGCCAGCAGCGTAATGGGGGACAGGGATTTTTACTCTGGAAACACCATATATTTT; CDR3aa: CASSVMGDRDFYSGNTIYF
v_gene: TRBV6-1; d_gene: NA; abundance: NA; j_gene: TRBJ2-5; CDR3nt: TGTGCCAGCAGTGAAGCGTGGGGGGTCGAAGAGACCCAGTACTTC; CDR3aa: CASSEAWGVEETQYF
v_gene: TRBV20-1; d_gene: TRBD1; abundance: NA; j_gene: TRBJ1-2; CDR3nt: TGCAGTGCTAGTAGGACAGGGGCGTTCCACACCTTC; CDR3aa: CSASRTGAFHTF
v_gene: TRBV6-4; d_gene: NA; abundance: NA; j_gene: TRBJ2-7; CDR3nt: TGTGCCAGCAGTGACTCGACCTGTGGGCTTTACAGGGACGATCGGCAGTACTTC; CDR3aa: CASSDSTCGLYRDDRQYF
v_gene: TRBV19; d_gene: NA; abundance: NA; j_gene: TRBJ1-1; CDR3nt: TGTGCCAGTAGTTCCCCCAGGCGGGAAATGAACACTGAAGCTTTCTTT; CDR3aa: CASSSPRREMNTEAFF
v_gene: TRBV27; d_gene: TRBD2; abundance: NA; j_gene: TRBJ2-7; CDR3nt: TGTGCCAGCAGTTTATCGCTGGTAGCGGGTCTGGAGCAGTACTTC; CDR3aa: CASSLSLVAGLEQYF
v_gene: TRBV24-1; d_gene: NA; abundance: once; j_gene: TRBJ2-5; CDR3nt: TGTGCCACCAGTGATTTTACGGGGGACGAGACCCAGTACTTC; CDR3aa: CATSDFTGDETQYF
v_gene: TRBV4-3; d_gene: NA; abundance: NA; j_gene: TRBJ2-7; CDR3nt: TGCGCCAGCAGCCAATTTACCGGGTCCTCCTACGAGCAGTACTTC; CDR3aa: CASSQFTGSSYEQYF
v_gene: TRBV7-2; d_gene: NA; abundance: NA; j_gene: TRBJ2-1; CDR3nt: TGTGCCAGCAGCTCCCGGGAACGCGCCTACAATGAGCAGTTCTTC; CDR3aa: CASSSRERAYNEQFF
v_gene: TRBV18; d_gene: NA; abundance: NA; j_gene: TRBJ1-1; CDR3nt: TGTGCCAGCTCCCCTGGGGGGGGGAACACTGAAGCTTTCTTT; CDR3aa: CASSPGGGNTEAFF
v_gene: TRBV7-3; d_gene: NA; abundance: few; j_gene: TRBJ2-1; CDR3nt: TGTGCCAGCAGCTCCAGCGCCGTGAGTGAGCAGTTCTTC; CDR3aa: CASSSSAVSEQFF
v_gene: TRBV3-1/TRBV3-2; d_gene: NA; abundance: NA; j_gene: TRBJ1-2; CDR3nt: TGTGCCAGCAGCCCTCGGGGGGCGGATAACTATGGCTACACCTTC; CDR3aa: CASSPRGADNYGYTF
v_gene: TRBV30; d_gene: NA; abundance: NA; j_gene: TRBJ2-7; CDR3nt: TGTGCCTGGAGACCCGCCCGAGGGGCTAGCGTCAGGGACGAGCAGTACTTC; CDR3aa: CAWRPARGASVRDEQYF
v_gene: TRBV14; d_gene: NA; abundance: NA; j_gene: TRBJ1-2; CDR3nt: TGTGCCAGCAGCCAAGCCGGGATAATGAGGTTC; CDR3aa: CASSQAGIMRF
v_gene: TRBV11-3; d_gene: TRBD1; abundance: NA; j_gene: TRBJ1-1; CDR3nt: TGTGCCAGCAGCTTACCCCGACAGGGGGCTGAAGCTTTCTTT; CDR3aa: CASSLPRQGAEAFF
v_gene: TRBV4-3; d_gene: NA; abundance: NA; j_gene: TRBJ2-1; CDR3nt: TGCGCCAGCAGCCAAACCTCAGGTTCCCAGTTCTTC; CDR3aa: CASSQTSGSQFF